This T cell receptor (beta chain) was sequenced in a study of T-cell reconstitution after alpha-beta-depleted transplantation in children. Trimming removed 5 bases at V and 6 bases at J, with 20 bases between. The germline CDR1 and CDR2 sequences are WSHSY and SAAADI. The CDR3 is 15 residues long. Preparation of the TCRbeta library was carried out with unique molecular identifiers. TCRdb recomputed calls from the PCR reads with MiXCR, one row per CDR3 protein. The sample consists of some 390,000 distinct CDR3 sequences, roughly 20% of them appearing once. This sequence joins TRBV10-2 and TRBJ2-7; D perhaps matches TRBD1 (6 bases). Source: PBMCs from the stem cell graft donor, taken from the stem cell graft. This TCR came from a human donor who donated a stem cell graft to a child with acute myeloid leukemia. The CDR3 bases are TGCGCCAGCAGTCCCATTGGGGACATCTTTGGCGAGCAGTACTTC. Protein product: CASSPIGDIFGEQYF.